The sequence of this T cell receptor beta chain was determined in a study of blood T cell repertoires in COVID-19 (dated by TCRdb to about 2020). Looking at the study overall: Collaborator samples came from the United States, Italy and Spain and covered acute and convalescent phases of COVID-19. The prospective study material was composed of cDNA or gDNA derived from T cells, B-cell-depleted T cells, or PBMCs. A de-identified subject ID, COVID-19 status, age in years and sex were almost always included in the sample metadata. Where available, HLA class I and class II types were taken from metadata supplied by the sample provider and were not determined by assay-based typing. A freely available public database, intended as a resource for researchers studying the immune response to SARS-CoV-2, is where the repertoires were released. Samples were obtained from the ongoing ImmuneRACE study (first 160 participants) and from 1,200 or so subjects provided by 6 global collaborators. Subjects who had been exposed to COVID-19, were actively infected with it, or had recovered from it provided the deeply sampled blood TCRbeta repertoires that made up the dataset. Study-level results and caveats: Clinical and demographic metadata were provided uncurated, with the amount varying by source and participant.

For CDR1 and CDR2, the germline V gene lists SGHRS and YFSETQ. Spanning cysteine to phenylalanine, the CDR3 consists of 17 amino acids. Only the CDR3 DNA is retained, 51 bases long and in frame from the first base. V and J are trimmed by 4 bases and 3 bases, and the gene matches miss 8 bases of the junction. Collaborating institutions collected whole blood in K2EDTA tubes following their own protocols. Collaborator samples were shipped for TCRbeta analysis as frozen whole blood, isolated PBMCs, or DNA extracted from either sample type. Notes on this clone: This receptor's antigen is unknown. No base qualities exist here, and no much larger clone lies one base off it.

TCRbeta CDR3 regions were amplified from genomic DNA by means of the immunoSEQ Assay, a bias-controlled multiplex PCR. The paper's data handling went like this. The number of nucleated cells in each sample was estimated by amplification of reference gene primers within the assay. Sequence reads were collapsed and filtered to measure the absolute abundance of every unique TCRbeta CDR3 rearrangement. For each sample, productive Simpson clonality was calculated by taking the square root of Simpson's diversity index across productive rearrangements. TCRdb took over this immuneACCESS table, retaining in-frame rearrangements with V and J assigned. Such tables are incomplete; in checked studies, under half of the missing clones stem from an unresolved V gene, and the remainder is unexplained. V, J and clone size are those of that table, while D and trimming were read from the DNA. This sample lists about 50,000 clones; 85% to 90% were detected once. The leading ten clones occupy 4% to 5% of the sample.

The rearrangement combines TRBV5-1 with TRBJ2-3; TRBD2 aligns with 13 central bases. Material for sequencing was peripheral blood. The clonotype comes from an elderly man with active COVID-19. The CDR3: CASSLRLAGGLTDTQYF. DNA sequence: TGCGCCAGCAGCCTAAGACTAGCGGGAGGACTAACAGATACGCAGTATTTT.